This is a list of T cell receptor beta chains from one sample in a study of T cell changes during pregnancy in multiple sclerosis. Assay: immunoSEQ multiplex PCR; the TCRdb copy retains only in-frame clones and omits some. The sample has roughly 77,000 clones, roughly 92% seen once; the top ten hold under 2%. The sequencing used peripheral blood, collected in the second trimester of pregnancy. The receptors shown here come from a female donor with multiple sclerosis, enrolled in a pregnancy study. The CDR3 runs from the conserved cysteine through the conserved F or W. Each record gives: J gene, clone size, V gene, D gene, CDR3 DNA, CDR3 protein. A D gene is named only where the DNA matches it firmly. Expanded clones get a size class; other rows say once, few or many, or leave the size out.

>TRBJ1-1|once|TRBV4-1|.
TGCGCCAGCAGCCAAGTGGGGGGGAACACTGAAGCTTTCTTT
CASSQVGGNTEAFF
>TRBJ2-1|.|TRBV29-1|.
TGCAGCGTTACAGCCACCAAGCCCTACAATGAGCAGTTCTTC
CSVTATKPYNEQFF
>TRBJ2-5|.|TRBV9|.
TGTGCCAGCAGCGTAACCCCCGGTTCGAAGACCCAGTACTTC
CASSVTPGSKTQYF
>TRBJ2-2|.|TRBV4-2|TRBD1
TGTGCCAGCAGCCCGAATCCCGGGACAGCCAACACCGGGGAGCTGTTTTTT
CASSPNPGTANTGELFF
>TRBJ2-7|.|TRBV19|.
TGTGCCAGTAGTATTTCCGGACTGGAATCCTACGGGCAGTACTTC
CASSISGLESYGQYF
>TRBJ1-1|.|TRBV4-2|.
TGTGCCAGCAGCCAAGATTACCGGGGACGGAGGGGAAGCACTGAAGCTTTCTTT
CASSQDYRGRRGSTEAFF
>TRBJ2-3|.|TRBV19|TRBD1
TGTGCCAGTAGTCACCGGACAGGCCACACAGATACGCAGTATTTT
CASSHRTGHTDTQYF
>TRBJ1-1|.|TRBV7-8|.
TGTGCCAGCAGCTTGAGAGGCGGGGGAGTTCTTGCTGAAGCTTTCTTT
CASSLRGGGVLAEAFF
>TRBJ1-1|.|TRBV19|.
TGTGCCAGTAGCCCCCGCGCGAGGGCCGCATCGGTAAACACTGAAGCTTTCTTT
CASSPRARAASVNTEAFF
>TRBJ1-1|.|TRBV6-5|.
TGTGCCAGCAGTTACGCGGTGGACACTGAAGCTTTCTTT
CASSYAVDTEAFF
>TRBJ2-1|.|TRBV27|TRBD2
TGTGCCAGCAGTTTATTATCTAGCGGGGCTATTAGTTACAATGAGCAGTTCTTC
CASSLLSSGAISYNEQFF
>TRBJ2-3|.|TRBV10-3|TRBD2
TGTGCCACTGGGACTAGCGTACGCACAGATACGCAGTATTTT
CATGTSVRTDTQYF
>TRBJ1-3|.|TRBV7-8|.
TGTGCCAGCAGCTTAGCTCGCAGGCTGTCTGGAAACACCATATATTTT
CASSLARRLSGNTIYF
>TRBJ2-7|.|TRBV5-1|TRBD2
TGCGCCAGCAGCTTAGATTTTGCCGGGACTAGCACGCCCTTTGAGCAGTACTTC
CASSLDFAGTSTPFEQYF
>TRBJ1-6|.|TRBV10-3|.
TGTGCCATCAGTGAAAATGTAGATTCCTATAATTCACCCCTCCACTTT
CAISENVDSYNSPLHF
>TRBJ1-2|.|TRBV5-4|TRBD1
TGTGCCAGCAGACGTCCCGGGACAGGGATAATCACCTTC
CASRRPGTGIITF
>TRBJ1-2|few|TRBV5-1|.
TGCGCCAGCGCCCTCTCAGACTATGGCTACACCTTC
CASALSDYGYTF
>TRBJ2-1|.|TRBV30|TRBD2
TGTGCTGGTAGCGGGGGCGGGTACAATGAGCAGTTCTTC
CAGSGGGYNEQFF
>TRBJ2-1|.|TRBV25-1|TRBD1
TGTGCCAGCAGTGAAGCTGCCGGGACAGGTATTTTTAATGAGCAGTTCTTC
CASSEAAGTGIFNEQFF
>TRBJ2-2|.|TRBV19|TRBD1
TGTGCCAGTAGTGCCCTTCCCGGACAGGGCACCGGGGAGCTGTTTTTT
CASSALPGQGTGELFF
>TRBJ2-1|.|TRBV6-1|TRBD2
TGTGCCAGCATCCGCAGCGGGAACAATGAGCAGTTCTTC
CASIRSGNNEQFF
>TRBJ2-3|.|TRBV29-1|TRBD2
TGCAGCGTTGAAGATCGACTAGCGGCTAACACAGATACGCAGTATTTT
CSVEDRLAANTDTQYF
>TRBJ2-2|.|TRBV7-9|.
TGTGCCAGCAGCGTTAACAGGGTAAACACCGGGGAGCTGTTTTTT
CASSVNRVNTGELFF
>TRBJ1-6|.|TRBV4-2|TRBD1
TGTGCCAGCAGCCAGTCCGACAGGGGAATTTCACCCCTCCACTTT
CASSQSDRGISPLHF
>TRBJ2-2|once|TRBV7-3|.
TGTGCCAGCAGCTTAAGGGTAGCGACTAACACCGGGGAGCTGTTTTTT
CASSLRVATNTGELFF
>TRBJ2-7|.|TRBV2|.
TGTGCCAGCAGTGAAGCCGACTCCCAGATGACTGAGCAGTACTTC
CASSEADSQMTEQYF
>TRBJ2-7|.|TRBV4-2|.
TGTGCCAGCAGCCAAGATGTTATCTCCTACGAGCAGTACTTC
CASSQDVISYEQYF
>TRBJ2-2|.|TRBV6-6|.
TGTGCCAGCACTAGGGACTTCAACACCGGGGAGCTGTTTTTT
CASTRDFNTGELFF
>TRBJ2-5|.|TRBV30|TRBD2
TGTGCCTGGAGTGGGGACCCCGTAAAAGCGGGGGACCCCCAAGAGACCCAGTACTTC
CAWSGDPVKAGDPQETQYF
>TRBJ2-2|.|TRBV7-2|TRBD2
TGTGCCAGCAGCCAAAGGACTAGCGGGTCCGGGGAGCTGTTTTTT
CASSQRTSGSGELFF
>TRBJ2-1|.|TRBV7-9|TRBD2
TGTGCCAGCAGCTTACCACCCTTTAACGGGAGGTACAATGAGCAGTTCTTC
CASSLPPFNGRYNEQFF
>TRBJ2-2|.|TRBV7-9|.
TGTGCCAGCAGCTTAAGTCCGGGGGCGAACACCGGGGAGCTGTTTTTT
CASSLSPGANTGELFF
>TRBJ1-2|once|TRBV27|.
TGTGCCAGCAGGAAACCGGGGGGGGGCTATGGCTACACCTTC
CASRKPGGGYGYTF
>TRBJ2-7|.|TRBV5-1|.
TGCGCCAGCAGCTTGGTAGGGGTCCCCTACGAGCAGTACTTC
CASSLVGVPYEQYF
>TRBJ2-4|.|TRBV13|.
TGTGCCAGCCGAGGGGGGCTAGCGGTAGCCAAAAACATTCAGTACTTC
CASRGGLAVAKNIQYF
>TRBJ2-5|.|TRBV27|.
TGTGCCAGCAGTTTAGGTGGACTACAAGAGACCCAGTACTTC
CASSLGGLQETQYF
>TRBJ2-5|.|TRBV21-1|.
TGTGCCAGCAGCAATTGCGGGAGGCCCCATCGGACCCAGTACTTC
CASSNCGRPHRTQYF
>TRBJ1-1|.|TRBV5-4|TRBD1
TGTGCCAGCAGCTTGGTATGGACAGGTGATCTCGACACTGAAGCTTTCTTT
CASSLVWTGDLDTEAFF
>TRBJ2-2|.|TRBV19|.
TGTGCCAGTAGTACAGGGGGGACCGTTGGCACCGGGGAGCTGTTTTTT
CASSTGGTVGTGELFF
>TRBJ2-2|.|TRBV9|.
TGTGCCAGCAGCGTAGAGGCCAGGGGTACCGGGGAGCTGTTTTTT
CASSVEARGTGELFF
>TRBJ1-5|.|TRBV5-5|.
TGTGCCAGCAGCTTCTGGGGGGAGCCCCAGCATTTT
CASSFWGEPQHF
>TRBJ2-5|.|TRBV7-2|.
TGTGCCAGCAGCGTAGACCGCGGGGTTGGGGAGACCCAGTACTTC
CASSVDRGVGETQYF
>TRBJ1-6|.|TRBV6-1|TRBD1
TGTGCCAGCAGGTTGGACAGGGGAAATTCACCCCTCCACTTT
CASRLDRGNSPLHF